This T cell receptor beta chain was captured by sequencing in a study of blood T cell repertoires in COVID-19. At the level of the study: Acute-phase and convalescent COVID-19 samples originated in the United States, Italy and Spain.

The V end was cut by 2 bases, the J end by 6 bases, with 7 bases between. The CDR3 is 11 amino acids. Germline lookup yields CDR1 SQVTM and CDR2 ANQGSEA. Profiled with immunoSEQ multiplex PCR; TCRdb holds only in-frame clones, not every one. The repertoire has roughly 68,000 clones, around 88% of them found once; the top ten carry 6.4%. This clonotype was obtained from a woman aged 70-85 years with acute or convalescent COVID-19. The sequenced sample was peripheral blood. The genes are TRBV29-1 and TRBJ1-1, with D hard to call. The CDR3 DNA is TGCAGCGTTGAACCGGGAGCTGAAGCTTTCTTT. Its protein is CSVEPGAEAFF.